The rows below give T cell receptor beta chains drawn from one sample of a study of T-cell memory formation after mild COVID-19. MiXCR, applied by TCRdb to the 5' RACE reads, yields one record per CDR3 protein. Seen here are around 510,000 distinct CDR3 sequences, less than 25% observed once, and the top ten hold under 8.5%. Sequenced input: PBMCs or a T cell subset sorted from them (not recorded which). The receptors originated from an adult woman who had mild COVID-19 (a few samples of this study predate the infection). Cell type and time point are not known. Each CDR3 is given with its conserved first and last residue. The order of the fields is clone size, J gene, V gene, D gene, CDR3 protein, CDR3 DNA. D genes are given only for firm matches. Some rows have no size entry. The others give once, few or many, or a class for an expanded clone.

.,TRBJ2-2,TRBV24-1,TRBD2,CATSALGTSDIAGELFF,TGTGCCACCAGTGCACTCGGGACTAGCGATATAGCCGGGGAGCTGTTTTTT
.,TRBJ1-1,TRBV20-1,TRBD1,CSARDLDRVSREAFF,TGCAGTGCTAGAGATTTGGACAGGGTATCGCGAGAAGCTTTCTTT
.,TRBJ1-4,TRBV7-9,TRBD1,CASSLGRDRVEKLFF,TGTGCCAGCAGCTTAGGGCGGGACAGGGTTGAAAAACTGTTTTTT
.,TRBJ2-5,TRBV7-9,TRBD1,CASSTRTGTWETQYF,TGTGCCAGCAGCACCCGGACAGGGACCTGGGAGACCCAGTACTTC
few,TRBJ2-1,TRBV7-9,.,CASSLERGGAQFF,TGTGCCAGCAGCTTGGAACGGGGAGGAGCGCAGTTCTTC
few,TRBJ2-3,TRBV7-3,.,CASSQTWSDTQYF,TGTGCCAGCAGCCAAACTTGGAGTGATACGCAGTATTTT
.,TRBJ2-5,TRBV10-3,TRBD2,CAIRSGGETQYF,TGTGCCATCCGAAGCGGGGGAGAGACCCAGTACTTC
.,TRBJ2-3,TRBV14,.,CASTDIGSTDTQYF,TGTGCCAGCACGGACATCGGAAGCACAGATACGCAGTATTTT
few,TRBJ2-3,TRBV7-9,TRBD1,CASRGQFTDTQYF,TGTGCCAGCCGGGGACAGTTCACAGATACGCAGTATTTT
few,TRBJ2-4,TRBV7-9,.,CASSAATGAKNIQYF,TGTGCCAGCAGCGCCGCTACAGGGGCCAAAAACATTCAGTACTTC
few,TRBJ2-1,TRBV7-9,TRBD2,CASSSGTSGLEQFF,TGTGCCAGCAGCTCCGGGACTAGCGGCCTTGAGCAGTTCTTC
few,TRBJ1-2,TRBV4-1,.,CASSRTTREGYTF,TGCGCCAGCAGCCGGACCACGAGGGAAGGCTACACCTTC
.,TRBJ2-3,TRBV10-3,.,CAISEWASDTQYF,TGTGCCATCAGTGAATGGGCCTCAGATACGCAGTATTTT
.,TRBJ2-7,TRBV6-5,TRBD2,CASSYEASGRVRSEQYF,TGTGCCAGCAGTTACGAGGCTAGCGGGAGGGTAAGATCCGAGCAGTACTTC
few,TRBJ2-7,TRBV4-1,TRBD2,CASSQGGGGLSYEQYF,TGCGCCAGCAGCCAAGGGGGCGGGGGGCTCTCCTACGAGCAGTACTTC
.,TRBJ2-2,TRBV6-5,.,CASSYSGSSTGELFF,TGTGCCAGCAGTTACTCGGGTAGTTCCACCGGGGAGCTGTTTTTT
.,TRBJ1-2,TRBV5-6,.,CASSWGIIDVVFF,TGTGCCAGCAGCTGGGGGATCATAGACGTTGTGTTTTTC
.,TRBJ2-1,TRBV12-3/TRBV12-4,.,CASSLIFAQQFF,TGTGCCAGCAGTTTAATATTCGCGCAGCAGTTCTTC
.,TRBJ2-1,TRBV6-1,.,CASSESPFPPYNEQFF,TGTGCCAGCAGTGAGTCGCCTTTCCCCCCCTACAATGAGCAGTTCTTC
few,TRBJ1-1,TRBV5-1,TRBD1,CASSVANRGDGNTEAFF,TGCGCCAGCAGCGTAGCCAACAGGGGAGACGGGAACACTGAAGCTTTCTTT
.,TRBJ2-1,TRBV6-4,.,CASRPFGGGGSYNEQFF,TGTGCCAGCCGGCCCTTCGGGGGCGGGGGTTCCTACAATGAGCAGTTCTTC
.,TRBJ1-6,TRBV9,TRBD1,CASSAGQTYSPLHF,TGTGCCAGCAGCGCGGGACAGACATATTCACCCCTCCACTTT
.,TRBJ2-7,TRBV6-6,.,CASSYYDRSYEQYF,TGTGCCAGCAGTTACTACGACAGATCCTACGAGCAGTACTTC
.,TRBJ1-1,TRBV4-1,.,CASSQEVAESTEAFF,TGCGCCAGCAGCCAAGAAGTAGCTGAAAGCACTGAAGCTTTCTTT
.,TRBJ2-3,TRBV10-3,TRBD2,CAISEGRGATDTQYF,TGTGCCATCAGTGAAGGGCGGGGGGCCACAGATACGCAGTATTTT
.,TRBJ2-1,TRBV7-9,TRBD2,CASRPGGLAGHVPDNEQFF,TGTGCCAGCAGGCCAGGGGGACTAGCGGGACATGTCCCCGACAATGAGCAGTTCTTC
.,TRBJ2-1,TRBV4-2,.,CASSKEGLASNNEQFF,TGTGCCAGCAGCAAAGAGGGACTGGCAAGTAACAATGAGCAGTTCTTC
few,TRBJ2-1,TRBV5-1,.,CASSLVDSSSYNEQFF,TGCGCCAGCAGCTTGGTTGACTCCAGCTCCTACAATGAGCAGTTCTTC
few,TRBJ1-5,TRBV4-3,.,CASSQDWQQDYQPQHF,TGCGCCAGCAGCCAAGATTGGCAACAGGATTATCAGCCCCAGCATTTT
many,TRBJ2-1,TRBV12-3/TRBV12-4,.,CASSRSSDSYNEQFF,TGTGCCAGCAGCCGTTCGTCGGATTCCTACAATGAGCAGTTCTTC
.,TRBJ2-7,TRBV15,TRBD2,CATSRPTSGGSYEQYF,TGTGCCACCAGCAGACCTACTAGCGGTGGATCCTACGAGCAGTACTTC
.,TRBJ2-2,TRBV7-9,TRBD2,CASSNLAGLTGELFF,TGTGCCAGCAGCAACCTAGCGGGACTAACCGGGGAGCTGTTTTTT
.,TRBJ2-3,TRBV6-5,.,CASSSTAFAGTFHTDTQYF,TGTGCCAGCAGTTCCACCGCCTTCGCGGGAACCTTTCACACAGATACGCAGTATTTT
.,TRBJ2-7,TRBV5-1,.,CASSLESGLEQYF,TGCGCCAGCAGCTTGGAGTCGGGGCTCGAGCAGTACTTC
.,TRBJ1-2,TRBV15,.,CATSRRVSGSYGYTF,TGTGCCACCAGCAGACGAGTATCGGGGAGCTATGGCTACACCTTC
few,TRBJ2-7,TRBV6-1,.,CASNRGTSYEQYF,TGTGCCAGCAATCGGGGGACCTCCTACGAGCAGTACTTC
few,TRBJ2-7,TRBV7-9,TRBD1,CASSIRGQNSYEQYF,TGTGCCAGCAGCATACGGGGACAGAACTCCTACGAGCAGTACTTC
.,TRBJ1-2,TRBV7-9,.,CASSLFPSDYGYTF,TGTGCCAGCAGCTTATTCCCCTCTGATTATGGCTACACCTTC
few,TRBJ2-7,TRBV30,.,CAWGSGGMTEQYF,TGTGCCTGGGGGTCTGGGGGCATGACCGAGCAGTACTTC
.,TRBJ1-6,TRBV4-3,.,CASSQGIPSEEYNSPLHF,TGCGCCAGCAGCCAAGGAATACCATCAGAAGAGTATAATTCACCCCTCCACTTT
.,TRBJ2-3,TRBV30,TRBD2,CAWSGYGGGGDTQYF,TGTGCCTGGAGTGGGTACGGGGGGGGTGGAGATACGCAGTATTTT
.,TRBJ1-5,TRBV4-1,.,CASSQTSGRGNQPQHF,TGCGCCAGCAGCCAAACCTCAGGCAGGGGCAATCAGCCCCAGCATTTT